Given below is one T cell receptor beta chain in context. Its specificity is unknown. This sample is drawn from a study of identical twins. In germline, CDR1 is SGHVS, CDR2 FQNEAQ. V was pared by 10 bases and J by 0 bases, with 9 bases between. The CDR3 is 13 residues long. Findings and limits, study-wide: Carriage of fewer insertions was seen in abundant cord blood beta clonotypes, whereas memory repertoires showed none. Out-of-frame alpha sequences common to twins exhibited a surplus of low generation probability.

Healthy Caucasians were all of the donors. TCRdb processed the 5' RACE reads anew with MiXCR; each CDR3 protein has one entry. The sample yields about 920,000 distinct CDR3 sequences, roughly an eighth seen once. The sample was also reused in another study, on yellow fever vaccine responses in identical twins.

Sequencing was performed on PBMCs. The chain uses TRBV7-8 and TRBJ2-2; D uncertain. This sequence originates from a woman aged 18-35 years in good health. In DNA form, the CDR3 reads TGTGCCACCTACCCCCCGAACACCGGGGAGCTGTTTTTT. Translating it yields CATYPPNTGELFF.